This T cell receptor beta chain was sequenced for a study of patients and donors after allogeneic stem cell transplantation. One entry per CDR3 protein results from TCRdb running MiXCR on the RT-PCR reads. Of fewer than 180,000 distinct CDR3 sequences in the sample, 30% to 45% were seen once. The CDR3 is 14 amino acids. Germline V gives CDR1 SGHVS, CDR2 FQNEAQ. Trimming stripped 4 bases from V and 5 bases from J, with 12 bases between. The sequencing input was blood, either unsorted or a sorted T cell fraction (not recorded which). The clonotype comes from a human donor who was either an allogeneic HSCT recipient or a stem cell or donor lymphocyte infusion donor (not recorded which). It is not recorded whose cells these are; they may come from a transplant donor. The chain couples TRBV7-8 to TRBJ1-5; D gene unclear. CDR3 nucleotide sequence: TGTGCCAGCAGCTCCCGGGCCTTAGATCAGCCCCAGCATTTT. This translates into CASSSRALDQPQHF.